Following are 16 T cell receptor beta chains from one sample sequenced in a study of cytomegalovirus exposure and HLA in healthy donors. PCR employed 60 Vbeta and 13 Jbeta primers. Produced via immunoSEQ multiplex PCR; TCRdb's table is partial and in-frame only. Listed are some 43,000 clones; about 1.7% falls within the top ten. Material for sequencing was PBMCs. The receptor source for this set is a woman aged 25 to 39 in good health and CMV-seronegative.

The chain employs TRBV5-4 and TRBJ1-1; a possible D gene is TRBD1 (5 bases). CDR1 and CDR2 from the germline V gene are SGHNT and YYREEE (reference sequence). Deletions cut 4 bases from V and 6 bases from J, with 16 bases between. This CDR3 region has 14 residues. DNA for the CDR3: TGTGCCAGCAGCCTAACACCTGGAGGGGCTGAAGCTTTCTTT. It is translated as CASSLTPGGAEAFF.

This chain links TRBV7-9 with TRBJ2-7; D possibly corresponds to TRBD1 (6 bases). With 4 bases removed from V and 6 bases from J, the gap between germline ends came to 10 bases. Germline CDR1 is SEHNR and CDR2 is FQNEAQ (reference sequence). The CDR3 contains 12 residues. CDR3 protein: CASSSGTSEQYF. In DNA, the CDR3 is TGTGCCAGCAGCTCAGGGACATCCGAGCAGTACTTC.

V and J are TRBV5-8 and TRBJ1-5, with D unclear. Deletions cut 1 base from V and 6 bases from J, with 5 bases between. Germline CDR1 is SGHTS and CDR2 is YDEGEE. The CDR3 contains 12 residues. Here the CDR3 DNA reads TGTGCCAGCAGCTTGATTCTTCAGCCCCAGCATTTT. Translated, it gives CASSLILQPQHF.

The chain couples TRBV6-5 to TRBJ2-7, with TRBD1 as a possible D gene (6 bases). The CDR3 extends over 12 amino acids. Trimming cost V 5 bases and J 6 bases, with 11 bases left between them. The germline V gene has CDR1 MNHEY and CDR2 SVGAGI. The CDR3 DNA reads TGTGCCAGCAGTCAACAGGGCTTCGAGCAGTACTTC. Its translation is CASSQQGFEQYF.

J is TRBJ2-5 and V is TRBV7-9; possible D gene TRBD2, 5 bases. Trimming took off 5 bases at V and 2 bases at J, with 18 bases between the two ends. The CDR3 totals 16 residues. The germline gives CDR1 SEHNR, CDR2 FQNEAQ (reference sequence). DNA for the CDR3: TGTGCCAGCAGCCCCACGTTGCGGGTGGCTCAAGAGACCCAGTACTTC. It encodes CASSPTLRVAQETQYF.

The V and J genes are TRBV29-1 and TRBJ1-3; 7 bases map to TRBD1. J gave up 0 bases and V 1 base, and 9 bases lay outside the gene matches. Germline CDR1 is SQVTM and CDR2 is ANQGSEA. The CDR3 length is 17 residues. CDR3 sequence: CSVEVGGQRNSGNTIYF. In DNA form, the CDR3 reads TGCAGCGTTGAAGTCGGGGGACAGCGTAACTCTGGAAACACCATATATTTT.

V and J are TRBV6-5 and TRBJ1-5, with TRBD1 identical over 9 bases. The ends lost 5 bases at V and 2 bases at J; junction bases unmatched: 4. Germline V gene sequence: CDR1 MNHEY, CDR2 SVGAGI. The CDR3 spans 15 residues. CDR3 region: CASSRTGVGNQPQHF. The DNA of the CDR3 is TGTGCCAGCAGTAGGACAGGGGTGGGCAATCAGCCCCAGCATTTT.

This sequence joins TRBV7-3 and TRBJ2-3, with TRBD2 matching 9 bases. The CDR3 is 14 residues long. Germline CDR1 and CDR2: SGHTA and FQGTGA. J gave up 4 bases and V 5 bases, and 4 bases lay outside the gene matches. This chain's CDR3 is CASSVLAGPDTQYF. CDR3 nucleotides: TGTGCCAGCAGCGTACTAGCGGGCCCAGATACGCAGTATTTT.

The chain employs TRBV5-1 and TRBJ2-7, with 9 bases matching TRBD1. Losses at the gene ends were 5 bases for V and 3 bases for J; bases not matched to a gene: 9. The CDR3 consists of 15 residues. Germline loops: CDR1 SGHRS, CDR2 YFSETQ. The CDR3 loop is CASRQPGQGLYEQYF. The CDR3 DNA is TGCGCCAGCAGGCAGCCGGGACAGGGACTCTACGAGCAGTACTTC.

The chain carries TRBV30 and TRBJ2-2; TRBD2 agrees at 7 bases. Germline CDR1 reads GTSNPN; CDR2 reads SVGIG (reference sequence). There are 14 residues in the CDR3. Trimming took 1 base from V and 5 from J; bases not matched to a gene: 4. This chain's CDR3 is CAWSGRGRTGELFF. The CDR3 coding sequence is TGTGCCTGGAGTGGGCGGGGGAGGACCGGGGAGCTGTTTTTT.

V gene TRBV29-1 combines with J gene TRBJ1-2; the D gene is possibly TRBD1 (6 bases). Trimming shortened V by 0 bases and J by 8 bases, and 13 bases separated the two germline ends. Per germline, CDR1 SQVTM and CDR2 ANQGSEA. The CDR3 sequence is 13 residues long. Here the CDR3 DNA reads TGCAGCGTTGAAGAGAACGGCAGGGGAGGCTACACCTTC. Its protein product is CSVEENGRGGYTF.

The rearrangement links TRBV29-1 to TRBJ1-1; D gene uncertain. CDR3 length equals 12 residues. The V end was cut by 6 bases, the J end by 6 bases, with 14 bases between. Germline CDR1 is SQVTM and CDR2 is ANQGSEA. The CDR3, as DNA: TGCAGCGTCCACCGGGGAAACTCTGAAGCTTTCTTT. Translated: CSVHRGNSEAFF.

The CDR3 reads CASSSMIKTGSGNTIYF. CDR3 nucleotides: TGTGCCAGCAGCTCAATGATTAAGACAGGCTCTGGAAACACCATATATTTT. The rearrangement links TRBV11-2 to TRBJ1-3, with a tentative D call TRBD1 (6 bases). The CDR3 runs 17 residues. Trimming took off 4 bases at V and 0 bases at J, with 16 bases between the two ends. Germline V lookup: CDR1 SGHAT, CDR2 FQNNGV.

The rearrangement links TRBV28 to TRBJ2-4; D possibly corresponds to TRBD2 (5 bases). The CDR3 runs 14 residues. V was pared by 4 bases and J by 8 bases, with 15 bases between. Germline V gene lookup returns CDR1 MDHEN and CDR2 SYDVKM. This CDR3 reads CASSYRGSADIQYF. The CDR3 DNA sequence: TGTGCCAGCAGTTACCGAGGGAGTGCGGACATTCAGTACTTC. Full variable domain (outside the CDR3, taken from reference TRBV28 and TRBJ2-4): DVKVTQSSRYLVKRTGEKVFLECVQDMDHENMFWYRQDPGLGLRLIYFSYDVKMKEKGDIPEGYSVSREKKERFSLILESASTNQTSMYLCASSYRGSADIQYFGAGTRLSVL.

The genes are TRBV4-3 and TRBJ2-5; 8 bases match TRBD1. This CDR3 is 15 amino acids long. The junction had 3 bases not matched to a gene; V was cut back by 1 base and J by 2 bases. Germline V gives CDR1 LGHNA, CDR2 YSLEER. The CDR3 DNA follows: TGCGCCAGCAGCCAAGGTTACAGGGGGCAAGAGACCCAGTACTTC. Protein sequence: CASSQGYRGQETQYF.

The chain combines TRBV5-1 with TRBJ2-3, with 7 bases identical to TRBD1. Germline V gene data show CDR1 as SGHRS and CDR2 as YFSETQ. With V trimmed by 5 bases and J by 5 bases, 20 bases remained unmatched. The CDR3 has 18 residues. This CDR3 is CASRPEWSAGGDEDTQYF. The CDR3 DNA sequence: TGCGCCAGCAGGCCGGAGTGGTCGGCAGGGGGAGATGAAGATACGCAGTATTTT.